This entry lists 24 T cell receptor beta chains sequenced from one sample in a study of blood T cell repertoires in COVID-19. The method was immunoSEQ multiplex PCR; TCRdb's version includes in-frame clones alone and lacks a portion of them. The sample lists 40,000 to 60,000 clones; about 86% were seen once. Sequencing input: peripheral blood. The receptor source for this set is a middle-aged man with active COVID-19.

The gene calls are TRBV10-2 and TRBJ2-7; a weak D match, TRBD1 (7 bases). The CDR3 runs 14 residues. CDR1 WSHSY and CDR2 SAAADI come from the germline V gene. V lost 6 bases, J lost 2 bases, and 14 bases lay in between. The CDR3 DNA reads as TGCGCCAGCAGAGGCGGGACAGCTACCTACGAGCAGTACTTC. As protein: CASRGGTATYEQYF.

CDR3 nucleotide sequence: TGTGCCAGCAGCGTAGACAGGGGGGCCTATGGCTACACCTTC. Protein: CASSVDRGAYGYTF. The chain couples TRBV9 to TRBJ1-2; 8 bases agree with TRBD1. This CDR3 comprises 14 residues. Germline CDR1 reads SGDLS; CDR2 reads YYNGEE. The V and J ends lost 0 bases and 4 bases, in that order; junction bases with no gene match: 2. Full variable domain (outside the CDR3, taken from reference TRBV9 and TRBJ1-2): DSGVTQTPKHLITATGQRVTLRCSPRSGDLSVYWYQQSLDQGLQFLIQYYNGEERAKGNILERFSAQQFPDLHSELNLSSLELGDSALYFCASSVDRGAYGYTFGSGTRLTVV.

This clone appeared once. The rearrangement links TRBV19 to TRBJ1-1; 8 bases are shared with TRBD1. The CDR3 contains 16 residues. CDR1 LNHDA and CDR2 SQIVND come from the germline V gene (reference sequence). Trimming took 6 bases from V and 4 from J; bases not matched to a gene: 13. The CDR3 protein is CASSHDRGVSVTEAFF. The CDR3 region has the DNA TGTGCCAGTAGCCATGACAGGGGTGTTTCGGTCACTGAAGCTTTCTTT.

The V call is TRBV10-3, the J call TRBJ2-2, with 7 nucleotides matching TRBD1. Germline trimming cut 5 bases from V and 3 bases from J; bases unmatched to any gene: 3. The CDR3 is 14 amino acids. Germline CDR1 and CDR2: ENHRY and SYGVKD. CDR3 sequence: CAISFGQDTGELFF. The CDR3 region has the DNA TGTGCCATCAGTTTTGGACAGGACACCGGGGAGCTGTTTTTT.

The J gene is TRBJ1-1, the V gene TRBV7-9; 7 bases fit TRBD1. V dropped 3 bases and J dropped 2; count of bases not matched to a gene: 6. This CDR3 is 15 amino acids long. Germline V gene sequence: CDR1 SEHNR, CDR2 FQNEAQ (reference sequence). CDR3 sequence (DNA): TGTGCCAGCAGCTTTGGACAGGCCGTAAACACTGAAGCTTTCTTT. This codes for CASSFGQAVNTEAFF. Complete variable domain (other parts from reference TRBV7-9 and TRBJ1-1): DTGVSQNPRHKITKRGQNVTFRCDPISEHNRLYWYRQTLGQGPEFLTYFQNEAQLEKSRLLSDRFSAERPKGSFSTLEIQRTEQGDSAMYLCASSFGQAVNTEAFFGQGTRLTVV.

This clone was counted only a few times. The chain carries TRBV9 and TRBJ2-1; perhaps TRBD1 as D (6 bases). The CDR3 consists of 14 residues. The V end lost 3 bases, the J end lost 4 bases, and 11 bases lay between the germline ends. The germline gives CDR1 SGDLS, CDR2 YYNGEE. The CDR3 DNA is TGTGCCAGCAGCGCCCGGGACACTTACAATGAGCAGTTCTTC. This codes for CASSARDTYNEQFF.

The rearrangement links TRBV12-3 or TRBV12-4 to TRBJ1-1, with 7 bases lining up with TRBD1. J was trimmed by 3 bases and V by 4 bases; bases with no gene match: 2. CDR3 length: 13 amino acids. As DNA, the CDR3 is TGTGCCAGCAGTTCGACAGGGTACACTGAAGCTTTCTTT. It yields the protein CASSSTGYTEAFF.

This clone was observed a handful of times. The chain combines TRBV20-1 with TRBJ2-7, with TRBD2 matching 7 bases. The CDR3 has 16 amino acids. Losses at the gene ends were 5 bases for V and 2 bases for J; bases not matched to a gene: 15. Per the germline V gene, CDR1 is DFQATT and CDR2 is SNEGSKA (reference sequence). The CDR3 DNA sequence: TGCAGTGCTGGTGACTCTCCCCTAGCGGACCCCTACGAGCAGTACTTC. Protein product: CSAGDSPLADPYEQYF.

The CDR3 DNA is TGTGCCAGCAGCCTGGACAGGGAGAGTGAAAAACTGTTTTTT. It encodes CASSLDRESEKLFF. The rearrangement uses TRBV13 and TRBJ1-4; 8 bases line up with TRBD1. Germline V gene sequence: CDR1 PRHDT, CDR2 FYEKMQ (reference sequence). This CDR3 is built from 14 residues. The V and J ends lost 5 bases and 7 bases, in that order; junction bases with no gene match: 6.

The chain recombines TRBV30 with TRBJ1-2, with no clear D. The CDR3 covers 14 residues. CDR1 is GTSNPN and CDR2 is SVGIG in the germline V gene (reference sequence). With 2 bases removed from V and 3 bases from J, the gap between germline ends came to 13 bases. CDR3 coding DNA: TGTGCCTGGAGTATACAGACGGTTGACTATGGCTACACCTTC. This encodes CAWSIQTVDYGYTF.

This chain uses TRBV27 with TRBJ2-7, with D perhaps matching TRBD1 (6 bases). Germline V gives CDR1 MNHEY, CDR2 SMNVEV (reference sequence). CDR3 length: 16 amino acids. The V and J ends lost 3 bases and 4 bases respectively, with 19 bases between them. The CDR3 DNA reads as TGTGCCAGCAGTTTCGTCAGGGGAAACGGCGGGTACGAGCAGTACTTC. Residues: CASSFVRGNGGYEQYF.

This CDR3 reads CAVTRGQGPDTQYF. The CDR3 DNA reads TGTGCCGTCACCCGGGGACAGGGCCCAGATACGCAGTATTTT. V and J are TRBV30 and TRBJ2-3, with 9 bases matching TRBD1. After removal of 8 bases from V and 4 bases from J, the junction contained 10 bases not matched to a gene. The CDR3 sequence is 14 residues long. Germline lookup yields CDR1 GTSNPN and CDR2 SVGIG (reference sequence).

The sample holds a few counts of this clone. V is TRBV28 and J is TRBJ1-1; perhaps TRBD1 as D (6 bases). Germline-derived CDR1 and CDR2 are MDHEN and SYDVKM. V was pared by 3 bases and J by 1 base, with 12 bases between. The CDR3 totals 15 residues. The CDR3 DNA is TGTGCCAGCAGTTTTAATACAGGGAGGAACACTGAAGCTTTCTTT. This translates into CASSFNTGRNTEAFF.

This clone appeared once. The chain links TRBV6-5 to TRBJ2-7; 8 positions match TRBD2. Germline CDR1 is MNHEY and CDR2 is SVGAGI. V shed 11 bases, J shed 3 bases, and the junction held 3 bases outside the gene matches. This CDR3 is built from 11 residues. CDR3 in amino acids: CASGRDYEQYF. The CDR3 nucleotides are TGTGCCTCCGGGAGGGACTACGAGCAGTACTTC.

The chain combines TRBV7-2 with TRBJ2-3, with 12 bases that match TRBD2. After removal of 3 bases from V and 3 bases from J, the junction contained 1 base not matched to a gene. CDR3 length: 15 residues. The V gene's germline CDR1 is SGHTA and CDR2 FQGNSA. CDR3 nucleotide sequence: TGTGCCAGCAGCTTGACTAGCGGGGGAACAGATACGCAGTATTTT. Amino acids: CASSLTSGGTDTQYF.

The V gene is TRBV28, the J gene TRBJ2-7; 7 nucleotides line up with TRBD2. Losses at the gene ends were 6 bases for V and 5 bases for J; bases not matched to a gene: 10. There are 14 residues in the CDR3. The germline gives CDR1 MDHEN, CDR2 SYDVKM. In DNA form, the CDR3 reads TGTGCCAGCAGCAGAGCGGGGCGCGGCAACGAGCAGTACTTC. Residues: CASSRAGRGNEQYF.

The chain uses TRBV20-1 and TRBJ1-2, with 7 positions matching TRBD1. The V segment lost 3 bases and the J segment 0 bases; nucleotides outside the gene matches: 1. CDR3 size: 13 residues. CDR1 is DFQATT, CDR2 SNEGSKA, per germline (reference sequence). The CDR3 DNA sequence: TGCAGTGCTAGTGACAGGGCTAACTATGGCTACACCTTC. Protein: CSASDRANYGYTF.

The genes are TRBV5-1 and TRBJ2-7, with 8 bases aligning to TRBD1. After removal of 4 bases from V and 2 bases from J, the junction contained 11 bases not matched to a gene. There are 16 residues in the CDR3. The germline V gene encodes CDR1 SGHRS and CDR2 YFSETQ. The CDR3 region has the DNA TGCGCCAGCAGCACCCTGGCAGGGGGCGCCCCCTACGAGCAGTACTTC. Translated: CASSTLAGGAPYEQYF.

This clone was observed once. The CDR3 sequence is CAISPTRGGADTQYF. The CDR3 coding sequence is TGTGCCATCAGCCCCACTAGAGGGGGAGCAGATACGCAGTATTTT. This chain joins TRBV10-3 and TRBJ2-3; D may be TRBD1 (6 bases). CDR1 is ENHRY, CDR2 SYGVKD, per germline. This CDR3 comprises 15 residues. V lost 6 bases and J lost 4, with 17 bases in between.

This chain links TRBV28 with TRBJ1-1; D is perhaps TRBD1 (6 bases). Trimming left V 5 bases short and J 0 bases short, with 10 bases between. Germline V gene data show CDR1 as MDHEN and CDR2 as SYDVKM. There are 14 residues in the CDR3. In DNA form, the CDR3 reads TGTGCCAGCAGTCTCCAGGGGATGAACACTGAAGCTTTCTTT. Translating it yields CASSLQGMNTEAFF.

This chain joins TRBV10-3 and TRBJ2-7, with 8 positions matching TRBD1. V lost 5 bases to trimming and J lost 3 bases; unmatched junction nucleotides: 6. Germline V gene sequence: CDR1 ENHRY, CDR2 SYGVKD. The CDR3 consists of 14 residues. The DNA for the CDR3 is TGTGCCATCAGTCTTGGACAGGGAAGCTACGAGCAGTACTTC. The encoded protein is CAISLGQGSYEQYF.

The rearrangement uses TRBV5-1 and TRBJ1-3, with D perhaps TRBD1 (6 bases). Trimming took off 2 bases at V and 2 bases at J, with 11 bases between the two ends. The CDR3 runs to 15 residues. From germline, CDR1 is SGHRS and CDR2 YFSETQ. DNA of the CDR3: TGCGCCAGCAGCTTCTCAGGACAGACTGGAAACACCATATATTTT. Its translation: CASSFSGQTGNTIYF.

This clone was counted between two and nine times. The J gene is TRBJ2-5, the V gene TRBV6-6, with D possibly TRBD1 on 6 matching bases. CDR3 length: 14 residues. The germline V gene has CDR1 MNHNY and CDR2 SVGAGI (reference sequence). Between the trimmed V and J ends, which lost 4 bases and 5 bases, there was a span of 14 bases. CDR3 nucleotide sequence: TGTGCCAGCAGTTTATACAGGGTCGGGGAGACCCAGTACTTC. This gives the protein CASSLYRVGETQYF.

This chain joins TRBV13 and TRBJ2-3; 10 nucleotides agree with TRBD2. The CDR3 runs 16 residues. Germline CDR1 PRHDT, CDR2 FYEKMQ (reference sequence). Losses at the gene ends were 2 bases for V and 6 bases for J; bases not matched to a gene: 8. The CDR3 sequence: CASSLRASGSGDTQYF. CDR3 nucleotides: TGTGCCAGCAGCTTAAGGGCTAGCGGGAGTGGGGATACGCAGTATTTT.